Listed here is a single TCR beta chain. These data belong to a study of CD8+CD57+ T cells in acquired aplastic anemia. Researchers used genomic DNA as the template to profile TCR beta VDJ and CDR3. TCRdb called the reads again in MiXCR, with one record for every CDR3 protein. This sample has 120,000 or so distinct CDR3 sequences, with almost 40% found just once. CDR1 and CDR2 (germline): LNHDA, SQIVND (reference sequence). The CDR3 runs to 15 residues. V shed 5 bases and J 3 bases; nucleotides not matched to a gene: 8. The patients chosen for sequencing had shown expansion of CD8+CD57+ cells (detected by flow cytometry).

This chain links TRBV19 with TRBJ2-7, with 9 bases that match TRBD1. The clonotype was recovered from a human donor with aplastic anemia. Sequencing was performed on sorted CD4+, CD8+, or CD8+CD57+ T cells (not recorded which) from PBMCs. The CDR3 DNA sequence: TGTGCCAGTAGTCCCGGGACAGGGCCGGGCTACGAGCAGTACTTC. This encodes CASSPGTGPGYEQYF.